The rows below give T cell receptor beta chains drawn from one sample of a study of T cell repertoires in aging, cancer and after chemotherapy. TCRdb analysed the multiplex PCR reads with MiXCR anew, one entry per CDR3 protein. In the table there are around 3,000 distinct CDR3 sequences, approximately 20% of which are singletons. Sequenced sample: blood. The receptors come from a human donor with a solid tumor. The CDR3 runs from the conserved cysteine through the conserved F or W. The D gene is left open where the match is weak. For some rows the clone size is stated as once, few or many, or as a class when expanded; others skip it.

>-|TRBV6-5|large|TRBJ1-3
TGTGCCAGCAGTCTCACGGGTGGACAAGGAAACACCATATATTTT
CASSLTGGQGNTIYF
>-|TRBV5-1|-|TRBJ1-2
TGCGCCAGCAGCTTAGGGACGGCATACGGCTACACCTTC
CASSLGTAYGYTF
>-|TRBV20-1|-|TRBJ1-1
TGCAGTGCTCCACTTTACCAACTGGCTTTCTTT
CSAPLYQLAFF
>-|TRBV19|few|TRBJ1-1
TGTGCCAGTAGTCCCCGGGGGGACTCTGAAGCTTTCTTT
CASSPRGDSEAFF
>-|TRBV7-9|medium-sized|TRBJ1-3
TGTGCCAGCAGCTTAGCAGGCAGGGTCTCTGGAAACACCATATATTTT
CASSLAGRVSGNTIYF
>TRBD2|TRBV6-1|medium-sized|TRBJ2-3
TGTGCCAGCATCCACGAGACTAGCGGGGGGCCGCGCACAGATACGCAGTATTTT
CASIHETSGGPRTDTQYF
>TRBD1|TRBV6-5|-|TRBJ1-2
TGTGCCAGCAGTACCGGGACAGCCAACTATGGCTACACCTTC
CASSTGTANYGYTF
>-|TRBV6-1|medium-sized|TRBJ1-2
TGTGCCAGCAGTGTTGGGGGGGCAGGGGTCTATGGCTACACCTTC
CASSVGGAGVYGYTF
>TRBD1|TRBV6-2/TRBV6-3|-|TRBJ2-7
TGTGCCAGCAGTTATCCGAGGGGGCGCGACGAGCAGTACTTC
CASSYPRGRDEQYF
>-|TRBV25-1|-|TRBJ1-2
TGTGCCAGCAGTGAAACCGGGACGGCAGAACTCCGCTATGGCTACACCTTC
CASSETGTAELRYGYTF
>-|TRBV19|medium-sized|TRBJ2-3
TGTGCCAGTAGAGGGGGGGGGCAGGATACGCAGTATTTT
CASRGGGQDTQYF
>-|TRBV5-1|-|TRBJ1-1
TGCGCCAGCAGCTTGGAAACTGAAGCTTTCTTT
CASSLETEAFF
>-|TRBV10-1|-|TRBJ2-5
TGCGCCAGCAGTGAGTCGGCGGGGGCACAAGAGACCCAGTACTTC
CASSESAGAQETQYF
>-|TRBV7-2|few|TRBJ1-5
TGTGCCAGCAGCTTAGCGTCTGGGGCATATCAGCCCCAGCATTTT
CASSLASGAYQPQHF
>-|TRBV20-1|-|TRBJ2-2
TGCAGTGCTAAAGGGTATAACACCGGGGAGCTGTTTTTT
CSAKGYNTGELFF
>TRBD1|TRBV12-3/TRBV12-4|medium-sized|TRBJ1-2
TGTGCCAGCAGCCCACAGGGGAAGATCGGCTATGGCTACACCTTC
CASSPQGKIGYGYTF
>-|TRBV12-3/TRBV12-4|-|TRBJ1-5
TGTGCCAGCAGTTTCGGGAGTGGGGGAGTTCAGCCCCAGCATTTT
CASSFGSGGVQPQHF
>-|TRBV4-3|few|TRBJ2-2
TGCGCCAGCAGCCAAGCTGGCCTCAACACCGGGGAGCTGTTTTTT
CASSQAGLNTGELFF
>-|TRBV4-3|-|TRBJ2-7
TGCGCCAGCAGTCCCGAACAGGGAATCCCCTACGAGCAGTACTTC
CASSPEQGIPYEQYF
>-|TRBV20-1|medium-sized|TRBJ2-4
TGCAGTGCTAGACCTGTGGGGGCAGGGGTGGACATTCAGTACTTC
CSARPVGAGVDIQYF
>TRBD1|TRBV12-3/TRBV12-4|-|TRBJ1-5
TGTGCCAGCAGCTTCTTACAGGGGATCCGTGGCAATCAGCCCCAGCATTTT
CASSFLQGIRGNQPQHF
>-|TRBV6-5|medium-sized|TRBJ1-2
TGTGCCAGCAGTACAGGCCGGGTTGGTGGCTACACCTTC
CASSTGRVGGYTF
>TRBD1|TRBV7-9|-|TRBJ1-1
TGTGCCAGCAGCTTAGGAACAGGGGGTGGGTATGGTGGTAACACTGAAGCTTTCTTT
CASSLGTGGGYGGNTEAFF
>-|TRBV12-3/TRBV12-4|-|TRBJ2-2
TGTGCCAGCAGGTTTCCGGGGGCCGGGGAGCTGTTTTTT
CASRFPGAGELFF
>-|TRBV12-3/TRBV12-4|-|TRBJ1-2
TGTGCCAGCAGTGCGGACAGTGGTGGCTATGGCTACACCTTC
CASSADSGGYGYTF
>-|TRBV7-2|large|TRBJ2-1
TGTGCCAGCAGCTCCCAACTGTGGGGTCGATCCTACAATGAGCAGTTCTTC
CASSSQLWGRSYNEQFF
>-|TRBV30|few|TRBJ1-4
TGTGCCTGGAGTGTATCGGGCCACAATGAAAAACTGTTTTTT
CAWSVSGHNEKLFF
>-|TRBV7-9|few|TRBJ2-2
TGTGCCAGCAGTTTGGGACAATTGGGGGACGGGGAGCTGTTTTTT
CASSLGQLGDGELFF
>-|TRBV19|-|TRBJ2-3
TGTGCCAGTAGTATTGCCAGACACACAGATACGCAGTATTTT
CASSIARHTDTQYF
>-|TRBV6-5|large|TRBJ1-2
TGTGCCAGCAGAGGCGGAAACTATGGCTACACCTTC
CASRGGNYGYTF
>-|TRBV6-5|medium-sized|TRBJ1-2
TGTGCCAGCAGTTACATCCCCAGGGAGGGCGGCTACACCTTC
CASSYIPREGGYTF
>-|TRBV19|few|TRBJ1-1
TGTGCCAGTAATGGGGCTCGGGGGGCTGAAGCTTTCTTT
CASNGARGAEAFF
>-|TRBV20-1|few|TRBJ1-1
TGCAGTGCTAGAGATCCAAACACTGAAGCTTTCTTT
CSARDPNTEAFF
>-|TRBV30|medium-sized|TRBJ1-2
TGTGCCTGGAGTCCCACCGTAAGGGGGGCAGGCTATGGCTACACCTTC
CAWSPTVRGAGYGYTF
>TRBD1|TRBV19|few|TRBJ2-1
TGTGCCAGTACCCTTACAGGGGGCCGTCGCAATGAGCAGTTCTTC
CASTLTGGRRNEQFF
>-|TRBV5-1|-|TRBJ2-2
TGCGCCAGCAGCTTGGACGGGGGGCTGGTCGGGGAGCTGTTTTTT
CASSLDGGLVGELFF
>TRBD1|TRBV9|once|TRBJ2-1
TGTGCCAGCAGCTTAGGAGGGGGGACAGGGGCGGGAAATGAGCAGTTCTTC
CASSLGGGTGAGNEQFF